The present T cell receptor beta chain was sequenced within a study of T cell clones after liver transplantation. Whole-study context: Blood was drawn pre-transplant, before withdrawal, and after full or failed withdrawal.

Trimming cost V 2 bases and J 0 bases, with 12 bases left between them. Per germline, CDR1 SGHDT and CDR2 YYEEEE. This CDR3 is 15 amino acids long. Method: immunoSEQ multiplex PCR; TCRdb's copy keeps in-frame clones and lacks some. Among under 7,000 clones listed, roughly 85% were seen once. Study findings and constraints: Circulating graft-donor-reactive CD4 TCRbeta sequences fell significantly post-transplant in most of the 8 subjects. The donor-reactive repertoire was only partly measurable in a couple of subjects, lacking donor cells. Compared with third party-reactive sequences, donor-reactive ones declined more, independent of withdrawal success.

About this clone: Its antigen is not identified.

V gene TRBV5-6 combines with J gene TRBJ2-7; tentative D call: TRBD1 (6 bases). The specimen comprised CD8+ T cells from blood, sampled 24 months after liver transplant. The clonotype comes from a human patient who received a liver transplant. Some T cells may originate from the graft donor. CDR3 DNA sequence: TGTGCCAGCAGCTTCTCGGGACAAAGCTCCTACGAGCAGTACTTC. Its protein product is CASSFSGQSSYEQYF.